This entry features one TCR beta chain sequence. This clonotype appeared a few times. This clone's antigen is unknown. Base-call qualities are not available, and no considerably larger clone is one nucleotide away. Libraries came from 5' RACE. For sequencing, an Illumina HiSeq 2500 was employed. A second PCR of roughly 7 to 12 cycles was run with a J-beta primer mix and a sample-barcoded 5' primer. A unique molecular identifier was introduced onto each TCR beta cDNA molecule by a template-switch 5' adaptor carrying 12 random nucleotides. Each sample yielded at least 2.5 million CDR3-containing paired-end reads. First-strand cDNA synthesis was performed from all RNA using the Mint cDNA synthesis kit, with priming by a TRBC-specific oligonucleotide. After uracil-DNA glycosylase treatment, a first 18-cycle PCR used universal primers M1SS and BC2_uni_R on all cDNA. Regarding the original processing steps: Each sample was normalized by randomly selecting 1 million high-quality reads, each carrying a distinct molecular identifier. Instead of being binned into consensus sequences, reads that shared molecular identifiers were thrown out. MiTCR, set to a Q25 quality threshold and the strictest error-elimination algorithm, was used for CDR3 identification, clonotype clustering and error correction. Lower-bound total TCR beta diversity was estimated with a nonparametric unseen species model using Euler transformation. Starting from the raw public reads, TCRdb applied fastp trimming at Q25, assembled clones with MiXCR and retained in-frame beta chains. Duplicate CDR3 protein sequences are folded into a single record with the most common DNA and genes. V and J calls and clone size were set by TCRdb, not the authors. The table for this sample lists about 1.4 million distinct CDR3 sequences; around 59% of them were counted only once. The ten most abundant clones make up approximately 7% of the sample.

Its CDR3 holds 16 amino acids, cysteine through phenylalanine. CDR3 DNA only is kept here, 48 bases in frame from base 1. V and J are trimmed by 2 bases and 3 bases, and the gene matches miss 12 bases of the junction. In the germline V gene (reference sequence), CDR1 corresponds to DFQATT and CDR2 to SNEGSKA. Donors were a few dozen systemically healthy Caucasian individuals from Russia aged roughly 6 to 90 years. Each donor gave about 9.8 milliliters of peripheral blood, drawn into EDTA-treated Vacutainer tubes. Ficoll-Paque density-gradient centrifugation was used to isolate PBMCs, with at least 6.5 million per sample. Total RNA was extracted from PBMCs with Trizol reagent, with at least 5.5 micrograms obtained per sample. The percentages of naive CD45RAhigh/CD27high T cells were determined by flow cytometry on a PBMC aliquot from every donor. This record comes from a study of blood T cells in healthy people across ages (dated by TCRdb to about 2015). About the study as a whole: Template switching captured roughly one uniquely barcoded TCR beta cDNA molecule per two T cells in model experiments. Using deep sequencing normalized with unique cDNA molecular identifiers, the study measured how TCR beta repertoire diversity changes with age. The donors were divided into four age groups: young (average roughly 17 years), middle-aged (approximately 41), aged (approximately 62) and long-lived (about 84). To avoid experimental bias, donors of different ages were spread randomly across the sequencing lanes. For two donors (one aged 18 to 29 and one aged 80 or older), the study analyzed two additional independent replicas of 1 million unique cDNA reads from the same blood draw.

What the authors observed across the whole study: Conclusive comparison of naive and antigen-experienced compartments was prevented by the profiling of bulk unsorted PBMCs. Compared with the aged group, more naive CD4+ T cells, fewer expanded clones and increased TCR diversity were shown by the long-lived group, suggesting age selection. The CMV infection status of donors was not known, potentially confounding age-related changes in expanded clonotypes. Observed TCR beta diversity per million T cells fell roughly linearly with age, and a significant reduction was already apparent by age about 38. The percentage of naive T cells measured by flow cytometry correlated strongly with observed TCR beta diversity. Estimates of total diversity from one million sequenced T cells were regarded as lower bounds and underestimates.

Sequencing was done on a sample of blood. The sequence joins TRBV20-1 to TRBJ2-7, with 8 central nucleotides matching TRBD2. The clonotype comes from a man between 18 and 29 years old in good health. The DNA reads as follows: TGCAGTGCTAGACCAACAAACGGGGGGGTCGTCTACGAGCAGTACTTC. Its amino acids are CSARPTNGGVVYEQYF.